This T cell receptor (beta chain) was recorded in a study of cytomegalovirus exposure and HLA in healthy donors. The CDR3 extends over 15 amino acids. Germline V CDR1 and CDR2: KGHSH, LQKENI. Trimming cost V 2 bases and J 6 bases, with 14 bases left between them. The PCR made use of 60 Vbeta and 13 Jbeta primers. Profiling relied on immunoSEQ multiplex PCR, and the TCRdb table lists in-frame clones only, not all of them. The table shows 150,000 or so clones, with approximately 78% occurring only once. Input material: PBMCs. The chain employs TRBV18 and TRBJ1-5; D possibly corresponds to TRBD1 (5 bases). The TCR was taken from a male donor in good health and CMV-seropositive. CDR3 loop: CASSPGGVEGQPQHF. The CDR3 region has the DNA TGTGCCAGCTCACCAGGGGGGGTTGAGGGTCAGCCCCAGCATTTT.